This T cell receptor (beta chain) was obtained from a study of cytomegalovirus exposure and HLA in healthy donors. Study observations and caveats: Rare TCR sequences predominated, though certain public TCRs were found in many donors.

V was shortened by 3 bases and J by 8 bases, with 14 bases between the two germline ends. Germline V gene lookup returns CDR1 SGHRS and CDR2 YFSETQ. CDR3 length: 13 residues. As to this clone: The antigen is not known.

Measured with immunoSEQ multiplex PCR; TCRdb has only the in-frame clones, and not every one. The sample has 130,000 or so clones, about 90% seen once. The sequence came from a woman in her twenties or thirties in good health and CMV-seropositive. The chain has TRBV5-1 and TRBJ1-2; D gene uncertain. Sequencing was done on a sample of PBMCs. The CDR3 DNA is TGCGCCAGCAGCTCCCTGATCGGTATCGGCTACACCTTC. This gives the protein CASSSLIGIGYTF.